What follows are 28 T cell receptor beta chains derived from one specimen sequenced in a study of blood T cell repertoires in COVID-19. The data were produced by immunoSEQ multiplex PCR, yet TCRdb's version contains in-frame clones alone and is incomplete. The table records approximately 280,000 clones, roughly 90% of them present only once. Sequencing was carried out using PBMCs or T cells enriched from blood (not recorded which). All receptors come from a woman aged 18 to 35 with acute COVID-19.

The V gene is TRBV25-1, the J gene TRBJ1-1; 7 nucleotides agree with TRBD1. Germline CDR1 is MGHDK and CDR2 is SYGVNS. Germline trimming cut 5 bases from V and 1 base from J; bases unmatched to any gene: 7. CDR3 length equals 15 residues. CDR3 sequence reads: CASSPKGQWNTEAFF. CDR3 bases: TGTGCCAGCAGTCCAAAGGGACAGTGGAACACTGAAGCTTTCTTT. Together with reference TRBV25-1 and TRBJ1-1, the CDR3 gives the full variable domain: EADIYQTPRYLVIGTGKKITLECSQTMGHDKMYWYQQDPGMELHLIHYSYGVNSTEKGDLSSESTVSRIRTEHFPLTLESARPSHTSQYLCASSPKGQWNTEAFFGQGTRLTVV.

The chain employs TRBV23-1 and TRBJ2-7, with 9 bases fitting TRBD2. TRBV23-1 is filed as an ORF, its function uncertain. V shed 0 bases and J 4 bases; nucleotides not matched to a gene: 16. This CDR3 has 19 residues. CDR3 region: CASSQSLSAGGLAGYEQYF. The CDR3 DNA reads as TGCGCCAGCAGTCAATCCTTGTCGGCGGGAGGGCTGGCGGGGTACGAGCAGTACTTC.

The gene calls are TRBV29-1 and TRBJ2-1; TRBD2 aligns across 12 bases. The CDR3 runs 15 residues. Germline loops: CDR1 SQVTM, CDR2 ANQGSEA. V shed 7 bases and J 6 bases; nucleotides not matched to a gene: 10. The CDR3 reads CSAEETSGRSNEQFF. The DNA of the CDR3 is TGCAGCGCCGAAGAAACTAGCGGGAGGTCCAATGAGCAGTTCTTC.

This clone occurred a few times. The chain couples TRBV29-1 to TRBJ2-4, with D possibly matching TRBD2 (7 bases). CDR1 SQVTM and CDR2 ANQGSEA come from the germline V gene. This CDR3 contains 13 residues. V lost 7 bases to trimming and J lost 4 bases, with 14 bases between them. DNA of the CDR3: TGCAGCGGCAAGGGGGGGCCGAAAAACATTCAGTACTTC. Translated: CSGKGGPKNIQYF.

V gene TRBV15 combines with J gene TRBJ2-3, with D possibly TRBD2 on 7 matching bases. The germline V gene has CDR1 LNHNV and CDR2 YYDKDF (reference sequence). Trimming cost V 0 bases and J 6 bases, with 19 bases left between them. The CDR3 length is 17 residues. The CDR3 here is CATSRDTSEGVFDTQYF. The CDR3, as DNA: TGTGCCACCAGCAGAGATACTAGCGAGGGGGTTTTCGATACGCAGTATTTT.

The chain has TRBV14 and TRBJ2-3; 8 bases fit TRBD2. Trimming at V came to 4 bases and at J to 6 bases, leaving 15 bases not matched to a gene. CDR1 and CDR2 from the germline V gene are SGHDN and FVKESK. The CDR3 loop spans 17 amino acids. CDR3 DNA sequence: TGTGCCAGCAGCCCACCCTCACCTAGCGGGTGGTCGGATACGCAGTATTTT. As protein: CASSPPSPSGWSDTQYF.

In the case of this clone: One junction end does not reproduce the germline sequence, and a read error may be involved. The CDR3 here is CASSIGLAGGEAQYF. The DNA of the CDR3 is TGTGCCAGCAGCATCGGACTAGCGGGAGGAGAGGCCCAGTACTTC. The chain links TRBV7-2 to TRBJ2-5; 14 bases line up with TRBD2. CDR3 length: 15 amino acids. CDR1 and CDR2 from the germline V gene are SGHTA and FQGNSA.

The rearrangement uses TRBV6-5 and TRBJ2-2; TRBD2 aligns across 7 bases. The CDR3 is 15 residues long. V lost 2 bases and J lost 7; bases outside the gene matches: 7. CDR1 and CDR2 (germline): MNHEY, SVGAGI. The CDR3 DNA reads as TGTGCCAGCAGTTACCGGGGGAGGGCAGACGGGGAGCTGTTTTTT. Translation gives CASSYRGRADGELFF.

The chain employs TRBV4-1 and TRBJ2-7; the match to TRBD1 covers 7 bases. The germline gives CDR1 MGHRA, CDR2 YSYEKL. V trimming: 0 bases; J trimming: 4 bases; junction bases outside the gene matches: 6. The CDR3 is 15 residues long. CDR3 sequence (DNA): TGCGCCAGCAGCCAAGATCTGGACAGGATTTACGAGCAGTACTTC. This encodes CASSQDLDRIYEQYF.

This chain uses TRBV19 with TRBJ1-2, with TRBD1 identical over 9 bases. The CDR3 runs to 17 residues. CDR1 LNHDA and CDR2 SQIVND come from the germline V gene (reference sequence). After removal of 3 bases from V and 3 bases from J, the junction contained 11 bases not matched to a gene. Here the CDR3 DNA reads TGTGCCAGTAGTATGGGACAGGGAGCAGTCTCCTACTATGGCTACACCTTC. As protein: CASSMGQGAVSYYGYTF.

The chain joins TRBV28 to TRBJ2-1, with 14 nucleotides matching TRBD2. The CDR3 loop spans 17 amino acids. V lost 0 bases, J lost 3 bases, and 1 base stayed unmatched. CDR1 MDHEN and CDR2 SYDVKM come from the germline V gene. The CDR3 reads CASSLWGLAGDYNEQFF. As DNA, the CDR3 is TGTGCCAGCAGTTTATGGGGACTAGCGGGAGACTACAATGAGCAGTTCTTC.

This clone was observed a few times. The V call is TRBV19, the J call TRBJ1-5; TRBD1 agrees at 8 bases. The CDR3 runs to 15 residues. V lost 4 bases and J lost 7; bases outside the gene matches: 9. Germline V lookup: CDR1 LNHDA, CDR2 SQIVND (reference sequence). The CDR3 DNA follows: TGTGCCAGTAGTAGAGGACAGGGTGTGCGCCAGCCCCAGCATTTT. Translation gives CASSRGQGVRQPQHF.

The CDR3 loop is CSASPAGGPADTQYF. Here the CDR3 DNA reads TGCAGTGCTAGTCCAGCGGGAGGGCCAGCAGATACGCAGTATTTT. The chain uses TRBV20-1 and TRBJ2-3; TRBD2 matches 10 bases. This CDR3 has 15 amino acids. V gave up 3 bases and J gave up 4 bases; unmatched junction bases: 7. Germline V gives CDR1 DFQATT, CDR2 SNEGSKA (reference sequence).

With regard to this clone: One end of the junction varies from germline; a read error may be responsible. The chain links TRBV6-2 or TRBV6-3 to TRBJ1-3; D gene unclear. This CDR3 has 17 residues. Germline loops: CDR1 MNHEY, CDR2 SVGEGT. The CDR3 nucleotides are TGTGCCAGCAGTTACCCTCATCCCGGGCCGACGGGAAGCACCATATATTTT. Translated: CASSYPHPGPTGSTIYF.

The chain employs TRBV11-2 and TRBJ2-7, with a possible D match to TRBD2 (7 bases). With 8 bases removed from V and 2 bases from J, the gap between germline ends came to 16 bases. CDR1 and CDR2 (germline): SGHAT, FQNNGV. This CDR3 contains 14 residues. The CDR3 bases are TGTGCCAGCGGGGGGGCTAGCGGCCCCTACGAGCAGTACTTC. Translation gives CASGGASGPYEQYF.

The chain uses TRBV28 and TRBJ2-1; D perhaps matches TRBD2 (6 bases). The germline V gene has CDR1 MDHEN and CDR2 SYDVKM. The CDR3 consists of 16 residues. Trimming shortened V by 5 bases and J by 12 bases, and 26 bases separated the two germline ends. CDR3 in amino acids: CASSPSGGPLQYRQFF. CDR3 DNA sequence: TGTGCCAGCAGTCCCTCAGGAGGGCCCTTACAATATAGGCAGTTCTTC.

The chain joins TRBV28 to TRBJ2-1; D gene uncertain. CDR3 length equals 15 residues. The V end was cut by 2 bases, the J end by 1 base, with 9 bases between. The germline gives CDR1 MDHEN, CDR2 SYDVKM. CDR3 region: CASSLISSSYNEQFF. CDR3 bases: TGTGCCAGCAGTTTAATATCGAGTTCCTACAATGAGCAGTTCTTC.

This clone was detected a few times. The chain links TRBV7-2 to TRBJ1-3; unclear D gene. V lost 1 base to trimming and J lost 2 bases, with 12 bases between them. The CDR3 totals 16 residues. Germline CDR1 SGHTA, CDR2 FQGNSA. This CDR3 reads CASSLGPGSAGNTIYF. CDR3 DNA: TGTGCCAGCAGCTTAGGCCCGGGATCGGCTGGAAACACCATATATTTT.

This chain joins TRBV18 and TRBJ1-3; no reliable D call. The CDR3 length is 13 residues. V shed 4 bases and J shed 4 bases, with 8 bases lying between them. Per the germline V gene, CDR1 is KGHSH and CDR2 is LQKENI. The chain's CDR3 is CASSLDSGNTIYF. The CDR3 DNA is TGTGCCAGCTCACTCGACTCAGGAAACACCATATATTTT.

The chain carries TRBV28 and TRBJ2-1, with D perhaps matching TRBD1 (5 bases). The CDR3 sequence is 15 residues long. Trimming removed 8 bases at V and 6 bases at J, with 20 bases between. Germline values: CDR1 MDHEN, CDR2 SYDVKM. The chain's CDR3 is CASVPGWLWFNEQFF. Written as DNA, the CDR3 is TGTGCCAGCGTACCAGGGTGGTTATGGTTCAATGAGCAGTTCTTC.

The CDR3 loop reads CASRLALRLARYHNEQFF. The CDR3 region has the DNA TGTGCAAGTCGCTTAGCGTTGCGACTAGCTAGGTATCACAATGAGCAGTTCTTC. The chain uses TRBV12-2 and TRBJ2-1; the DNA was not compared with TRBD2, the D call given in the table. TRBV12-2 is listed as a pseudogene. The CDR3 spans 18 residues.

In its sample, this clone was seen a few times. The chain is built from TRBV28 and TRBJ2-7, with a weak D call TRBD2 (6 bases). This CDR3 is built from 11 residues. With 7 bases removed from V and 6 bases from J, the gap between germline ends came to 10 bases. Germline V lookup: CDR1 MDHEN, CDR2 SYDVKM. CDR3 region: CASTRGGEQYF. CDR3 coding DNA: TGTGCCAGCACGAGGGGAGGCGAGCAGTACTTC.

The chain carries TRBV27 and TRBJ2-7; 7 bases line up with TRBD2. Germline lookup yields CDR1 MNHEY and CDR2 SMNVEV (reference sequence). The CDR3 sequence is 14 residues long. The V segment lost 4 bases and the J segment 4 bases; nucleotides outside the gene matches: 7. CDR3 in amino acids: CASSSRGGRYEQYF. The CDR3 DNA sequence: TGTGCCAGCAGTTCGCGGGGAGGGAGATACGAGCAGTACTTC.

V is TRBV27 and J is TRBJ2-3, with D possibly being TRBD2 (7 bases). V lost 2 bases and J 4 bases, leaving 13 bases between the germline ends. CDR1 MNHEY and CDR2 SMNVEV come from the germline V gene (reference sequence). The CDR3 loop spans 15 amino acids. As DNA, the CDR3 is TGTGCCAGCAGTTTAGACGTGGGGGGGCCAGATACGCAGTATTTT. This translates into CASSLDVGGPDTQYF.

CDR3 sequence (DNA): TGTGCCAGCAGCTTAACCCCAGCGGGAGCCACCTACAATGAGCAGTTCTTC. This gives the protein CASSLTPAGATYNEQFF. The rearrangement uses TRBV13 and TRBJ2-1; TRBD2 matches at 8 bases. The CDR3 runs to 17 residues. Germline V gene sequence: CDR1 PRHDT, CDR2 FYEKMQ (reference sequence). V shed 2 bases and J 2 bases; nucleotides not matched to a gene: 8.

This rearrangement joins TRBV29-1 to TRBJ2-2; TRBD2 might be the D (6 bases). The CDR3 loop spans 13 amino acids. CDR1 is SQVTM, CDR2 ANQGSEA, per germline. V was shortened by 5 bases and J by 6 bases, with 13 bases between the two germline ends. As DNA, the CDR3 is TGCAGCGTTCAAAATAGACTAGCCGGGGAGCTGTTTTTT. This encodes CSVQNRLAGELFF.

This chain connects TRBV7-2 to TRBJ2-4; a weak D match, TRBD2 (7 bases). V was cut by 3 bases and J by 7 bases, with 10 bases left in between. CDR1 and CDR2 (germline): SGHTA, FQGNSA. The CDR3 is 13 amino acids. This CDR3 is CASSFEGGNIQYF. CDR3 in DNA: TGTGCCAGCAGCTTTGAGGGGGGGAACATTCAGTACTTC.

This chain connects TRBV5-4 to TRBJ2-7; maybe TRBD1 (6 bases). The CDR3 length is 15 residues. The V gene lost 4 bases and the J gene lost 2 bases, with 16 bases spanning the gap. CDR1 and CDR2 (germline): SGHNT, YYREEE (reference sequence). CDR3 coding DNA: TGTGCCAGCAGCCCCGGACAGAGTGCCCCCTACGAGCAGTACTTC. Its protein is CASSPGQSAPYEQYF.